This record covers a single TCR beta chain. This clonotype has a handful of counts. Its binding antigen is unknown. The record has no base qualities; no much larger clone is one base away. This specimen comes from a study of T cells after yellow fever vaccination (dated by TCRdb to between 2017 and 2020). Regarding the study in general: The SMART-Seq v4 Ultra Low Input RNA kit was used to prepare libraries from fractions with low cell numbers. To track T-cell clones before and after primary and booster YFV17D yellow fever vaccination, bulk TCR alpha and beta repertoires were sequenced longitudinally. The cohort comprised two healthy male donors, one aged 18 to 30 and one aged 30 to 40 years. Blood was collected at multiple timepoints before and after primary and secondary immunization, and bulk PBMC replicates and cell subsets were isolated. Results the study describes overall, beyond this receptor: The secondary T-cell response was weaker than the primary response but faster, peaking on day 5 instead of day 15. A small share of clonotypes occurred in both CD4 and CD8 compartments, likely arising from convergent recombination. Because abundant contaminating clonotypes from the bulk population could be contained in FACS-sorted repertoires, computational filtering was required. After the booster, most of the clones that had expanded following primary vaccination were detected again (just under 97% of CD4 and more than 85% of CD8), which suggests that memory was broadly maintained. Only a couple of donors were included in the study, so the extent to which the findings can be generalized is limited.

The treatment or condition label, as the study defines it: live attenuated yellow fever vaccine strain. PBMCs were isolated from peripheral blood using a standard Ficoll-Paque protocol. Dynabeads CD4 and CD8 positive selection kits were used to isolate CD4 and CD8 T-cell fractions. TriZol was used to extract RNA from bulk PBMCs, from CD4 and CD8 fractions, and from dextramer-positive and dextramer-negative fractions. The CDR3 starts with the cysteine, ends with the phenylalanine, and has 14 residues. CDR3 DNA is the only sequence kept; it has 42 bases, read in frame from the first base. This sample was sequenced with an Illumina NovaSeq 6000. TCR cDNA was made using 5'RACE template switching, a step that added a universal primer site and unique molecular identifiers. Priming for cDNA synthesis came from both the TCR alpha and TCR beta constant segments. Library amplification involved two PCR steps, and the second step added sample barcodes and sequencing adapters. Sequencing of libraries was performed on Illumina HiSeq 2500 (2x100 bp) or NovaSeq (2x150 bp). Per the source publication's procedure: Reads were demultiplexed and collapsed into UMI consensus sequences with MIGEC, and V(D)J alignment was performed with MiXCR. Using edgeR on replicate PBMC samples, clonotypes were called vaccine-responding if FDR was below 0.01 and the log2 fold change was above 5 up to day 15. CD4 or CD8 identity was assigned to each bulk clonotype according to whether the clonotype was present at higher abundance in the sequenced CD4 repertoire or the sequenced CD8 repertoire. TCRdb redid the processing of the public reads, applying fastp at Q25 and MiXCR, and retained in-frame beta chains. When rows share a CDR3 protein, they turn into one entry using the most common DNA and genes. The V and J calls and clone size are TCRdb's, not the authors'. The sample table lists 150,000 to 200,000 distinct CDR3 sequences, approximately 9.7% of them with a count of one. The leading ten clones occupy roughly a third of the sample.

This chain joins TRBV21-1 to TRBJ2-4; the table names TRBD1, a call not compared with the DNA. TRBV21-1 is labeled a pseudogene. The sequence came from a man aged 18 to 29 who received the YFV17D yellow fever vaccine. The sample in question was CD8+ T cells sorted from PBMCs, obtained 45 days after the yellow fever booster vaccination. The CDR3 reads CASSKQGLKNIQYF. The DNA sequence is given as TGTGCCAGCAGCAAACAGGGTCTGAAAAACATTCAGTACTTC.